This T cell receptor beta chain derives from a study of T cell repertoires in cytomegalovirus infection. On the study more broadly: It was the public TCR beta signatures that indicated both CMV infection and matching HLA type.

Findings of the study overall: Dominant in the ex vivo response were TCR beta clonotypes restricted by HLA-C and specific for CMV. Frequencies of public TCR beta families were cumulated, and this identified carriers of CMV plus the relevant HLA.

This CDR3 spans 15 amino acids. Trimming took 5 bases from V and 5 from J; bases not matched to a gene: 9. Germline CDR1 and CDR2: LNHDA and SQIVND (reference sequence). One entry per CDR3 protein, called by TCRdb with MiXCR from the reads. The table lists approximately 770,000 distinct CDR3 sequences, about 27% of them singletons. This clonotype came up a few times. Its specificity is unknown. The sequence derives from a human donor in good health (CMV status not recorded). Some clones in this sample may be carry-over from other donors' samples. The rearrangement links TRBV19 to TRBJ2-5; 9 nucleotides agree with TRBD1. This specimen was cultured CD8+ T cells from PBMCs, taken from culture after CMV antigen stimulation. CDR3 sequence: CASSLRTGDVETQYF. CDR3 nucleotides: TGTGCCAGTAGTTTACGGACAGGGGATGTGGAGACCCAGTACTTC.